A single sample is the source of the 32 T cell receptor beta chains below, sequenced in a study of response to subunit inactivated influenza vaccine. Using its own MiXCR run on the RT-PCR reads, TCRdb lists one record per CDR3 protein. Of approximately 520,000 distinct CDR3 sequences in the sample, roughly 23% were seen once. The sample in question was CD4+ T cells sorted from PBMCs, obtained more than 4 days after vaccination. These receptors all come from a man aged 50-59 years who received an inactivated influenza vaccine.

The genes are TRBV6-1 and TRBJ2-7, with a weak D call TRBD2 (5 bases). V was trimmed by 6 bases and J by 0 bases, leaving 15 bases between them. CDR3 length: 15 amino acids. Germline loops: CDR1 MNHNS, CDR2 SASEGT. CDR3 sequence reads: CASSIRTGSSYEQYF. Here the CDR3 DNA reads TGTGCCAGCAGCATCCGGACTGGGAGCTCCTACGAGCAGTACTTC.

The chain is built from TRBV20-1 and TRBJ2-1; 8 nucleotides match TRBD2. The CDR3 totals 14 residues. After removal of 1 base from V and 2 bases from J, the junction contained 1 base not matched to a gene. Germline V lookup: CDR1 DFQATT, CDR2 SNEGSKA (reference sequence). CDR3 region: CSARGGGTYNEQFF. CDR3 sequence (DNA): TGCAGTGCTAGAGGCGGGGGGACCTACAATGAGCAGTTCTTC.

This clonotype was picked up a small number of times. The rearrangement joins TRBV10-3 to TRBJ1-6; D gene uncertain. V was shortened by 0 bases and J by 3 bases, with 12 bases between the two germline ends. The CDR3 is 17 residues long. Germline V gene lookup returns CDR1 ENHRY and CDR2 SYGVKD. CDR3: CAISESAATIYNSPLHF. CDR3 coding DNA: TGTGCCATCAGTGAGTCGGCGGCTACTATCTATAATTCACCCCTCCACTTT.

This sequence joins TRBV7-2 and TRBJ2-7; tentatively, D is TRBD1 (6 bases). Trimming cost V 0 bases and J 6 bases, with 15 bases left between them. The CDR3 totals 15 residues. Per germline, CDR1 SGHTA and CDR2 FQGNSA. The CDR3 spells CASSLAGRGSGEQYF. CDR3 bases: TGTGCCAGCAGCTTAGCAGGCAGGGGATCAGGCGAGCAGTACTTC. The full variable domain, completed using reference TRBV7-2 and TRBJ2-7, is GAGVSQSPSNKVTEKGKDVELRCDPISGHTALYWYRQSLGQGLEFLIYFQGNSAPDKSGLPSDRFSAERTGGSVSTLTIQRTQQEDSAVYLCASSLAGRGSGEQYFGPGTRLTVT.

This clonotype occurred a few times. The chain links TRBV5-8 to TRBJ1-2, with TRBD1 identical over 10 bases. Looked up from germline, CDR1 is SGHTS and CDR2 is YDEGEE. This CDR3 comprises 15 residues. V trimming: 2 bases; J trimming: 2 bases; junction bases outside the gene matches: 3. The CDR3 bases are TGTGCCAGCAGCTTACCGGGACAGGGGAACTATGGCTACACCTTC. This encodes CASSLPGQGNYGYTF.

This clonotype was observed a few times. The rearrangement joins TRBV12-3 or TRBV12-4 to TRBJ1-1; D is unclear. This CDR3 has 11 amino acids. V lost 8 bases and J 1 base, leaving 5 bases between the germline ends. The DNA of the CDR3 is TGTGCCAGCTTGTGGAACACTGAAGCTTTCTTT. Protein sequence: CASLWNTEAFF.

This clonotype was counted between two and nine times. The chain recombines TRBV4-2 with TRBJ2-3; D call uncertain. CDR1 is LGHNA, CDR2 YNFKEQ, per germline. Trimming cost V 1 base and J 5 bases, with 13 bases left between them. There are 15 residues in the CDR3. CDR3 region: CASSQGVDSLDTQYF. CDR3 bases: TGTGCCAGCAGCCAAGGCGTGGATAGCTTAGATACGCAGTATTTT.

The genes are TRBV5-1 and TRBJ2-3; D possibly corresponds to TRBD2 (6 bases). CDR1 and CDR2 from the germline V gene are SGHRS and YFSETQ. Trimming took off 5 bases at V and 0 bases at J, with 13 bases between the two ends. This CDR3 is 15 amino acids long. CDR3 nucleotides: TGCGCCAGCAGGTACGGGACTCATAGCACAGATACGCAGTATTTT. It yields the protein CASRYGTHSTDTQYF.

This clonotype has only a few counts. The rearrangement uses TRBV5-1 and TRBJ1-2, with 9 bases identical to TRBD1. This CDR3 has 14 residues. Trimming removed 4 bases from V and 4 bases from J; junction bases left unmatched: 5. CDR1 is SGHRS and CDR2 is YFSETQ in the germline V gene. CDR3 amino acids: CASSPLTGGYGYTF. CDR3 DNA sequence: TGCGCCAGCAGCCCACTGACAGGGGGCTATGGCTACACCTTC. The complete variable domain, with remaining parts taken from reference TRBV5-1 and TRBJ1-2, reads KAGVTQTPRYLIKTRGQQVTLSCSPISGHRSVSWYQQTPGQGLQFLFEYFSETQRNKGNFPGRFSGRQFSNSRSEMNVSTLELGDSALYLCASSPLTGGYGYTFGSGTRLTVV.

The chain is built from TRBV20-1 and TRBJ2-1, with TRBD2 matching over 13 bases. J gave up 10 bases and V 3 bases, and 3 bases lay outside the gene matches. The V gene's germline CDR1 is DFQATT and CDR2 SNEGSKA (reference sequence). The CDR3 has 13 residues. The DNA of the CDR3 is TGCAGTGCTAGCACTAGCGGGGGGGAAGAGCAGTTCTTC. It specifies CSASTSGGEEQFF.

Concerning this clonotype: Being one base from a much bigger clone, this may be a read error. The chain couples TRBV3-1 to TRBJ2-3; 7 nucleotides agree with TRBD1. The V segment lost 4 bases and the J segment 2 bases; nucleotides outside the gene matches: 3. The CDR3 has 14 amino acids. CDR1 is LGHDT, CDR2 YNNKEL, per germline (reference sequence). Here the CDR3 DNA reads TGTGCCAGCAGCCCGGGACAGCACACAGATACGCAGTATTTT. It specifies CASSPGQHTDTQYF.

The chain combines TRBV6-1 with TRBJ2-1, with D possibly matching TRBD2 (6 bases). The CDR3 extends over 15 amino acids. The V end lost 7 bases, the J end lost 2 bases, and 15 bases lay between the germline ends. The V gene's germline CDR1 is MNHNS and CDR2 SASEGT. Here the CDR3 DNA reads TGTGCCAGCACCCCGGGGCTAGCGACCTACAATGAGCAGTTCTTC. Its translation is CASTPGLATYNEQFF.

The CDR3 is CASSPAATYEQYF. In DNA form, the CDR3 reads TGTGCCAGCAGTCCTGCGGCGACCTACGAGCAGTACTTC. V is TRBV6-2 or TRBV6-3 and J is TRBJ2-7; no firm D call. This CDR3 comprises 13 residues. Germline CDR1 is MNHEY and CDR2 is SVGEGT. V lost 5 bases to trimming and J lost 2 bases, with 10 bases between them.

V and J are TRBV12-3 or TRBV12-4 and TRBJ2-7; no clear D. This CDR3 spans 15 amino acids. Trimming took 0 bases from V and 5 from J, leaving 14 bases between them. CDR3 sequence: CASSLAGPGSDEQYF. The DNA of the CDR3 is TGTGCCAGCAGTTTAGCGGGCCCGGGTTCGGACGAGCAGTACTTC.

The J gene is TRBJ1-1, the V gene TRBV4-2; D might be TRBD1 (5 bases). Trimming stripped 4 bases from V and 5 bases from J, with 26 bases between. The germline V gene encodes CDR1 LGHNA and CDR2 YNFKEQ. The CDR3 runs 18 residues. CDR3 residues: CASSLLVAKERRGTEAFF. As DNA, the CDR3 is TGTGCCAGCAGCCTACTAGTCGCTAAGGAGAGAAGGGGAACTGAAGCTTTCTTT.

This clonotype was observed a single time. J is TRBJ1-6 and V is TRBV12-3 or TRBV12-4, with D perhaps TRBD1 (6 bases). The CDR3 contains 15 residues. V was pared by 1 base and J by 7 bases, with 11 bases between. CDR3 sequence: CASSLGTALNSPLHF. The CDR3 bases are TGTGCCAGCAGTTTAGGGACAGCCCTAAATTCACCCCTCCACTTT.

This chain joins TRBV10-3 and TRBJ2-3, with TRBD2 matching over 7 bases. CDR1 is ENHRY, CDR2 SYGVKD, per germline. The CDR3 is 13 residues long. The ends lost 7 bases at V and 2 bases at J; junction bases unmatched: 3. For the CDR3, the DNA is TGTGCCATCAAGGCGGGGGACACAGATACGCAGTATTTT. As protein: CAIKAGDTDTQYF.

This clonotype was seen a handful of times. The chain employs TRBV12-3 or TRBV12-4 and TRBJ2-1, with D perhaps matching TRBD1 (6 bases). The germline V and J ends were trimmed by 6 bases and 0 bases, with 15 bases remaining between them. CDR3 length equals 16 residues. The CDR3 DNA reads TGTGCCAGCAGCAAAGGGCCGGACAGCTCCTACAATGAGCAGTTCTTC. It encodes CASSKGPDSSYNEQFF.

This clonotype has more than one count but fewer than ten. The V and J genes are TRBV2 and TRBJ2-7; D is unclear. Germline values: CDR1 SNHLY, CDR2 FYNNEI. Trimming stripped 5 bases from V and 6 bases from J, with 5 bases between. The CDR3 runs 10 residues. The CDR3 region has the DNA TGTGCCAGCAGTCTCCGCGAGCAGTACTTC. This sequence encodes CASSLREQYF.

The table lists this clonotype with many counts. The J gene is TRBJ2-1, the V gene TRBV5-5; no clear D. The CDR3 loop spans 15 amino acids. From germline, CDR1 is SGHKS and CDR2 YYEKEE (reference sequence). V lost 2 bases and J 0 bases, leaving 9 bases between the germline ends. The CDR3 here is CASSFAGSSYNEQFF. CDR3 nucleotide sequence: TGTGCCAGCAGCTTCGCCGGAAGCTCCTACAATGAGCAGTTCTTC.

The table lists this clonotype with a few counts. The chain is built from TRBV6-2 or TRBV6-3 and TRBJ1-5; D gene ambiguous. The CDR3 spans 16 residues. V lost 2 bases to trimming and J lost 6 bases, with 17 bases between them. Germline loops: CDR1 MNHEY, CDR2 SVGEGT. The CDR3 protein is CASSYRRGGAPQPQHF. DNA of the CDR3: TGTGCCAGCAGTTACCGACGGGGTGGAGCCCCTCAGCCCCAGCATTTT.

The rearrangement joins TRBV3-1 to TRBJ1-6; D gene ambiguous. The CDR3 runs 14 residues. The V end lost 3 bases, the J end lost 9 bases, and 12 bases lay between the germline ends. Germline CDR1 is LGHDT and CDR2 is YNNKEL (reference sequence). CDR3 sequence reads: CASSHREVGSPLHF. Written as DNA, the CDR3 is TGTGCCAGCAGCCACCGGGAGGTTGGTTCACCCCTCCACTTT.

In DNA, the CDR3 is TGTGCCAGCAGTTTGAGTAGCGGGGGGGCCACAGATACGCAGTATTTT. Translation: CASSLSSGGATDTQYF. The rearrangement uses TRBV12-3 or TRBV12-4 and TRBJ2-3; 11 nucleotides line up with TRBD2. The CDR3 length is 16 residues. V lost 3 bases and J lost 2; bases outside the gene matches: 4.

CDR3: CASSFSLAGAPTSSYNEQFF. Here the CDR3 DNA reads TGTGCCAGCAGCTTCAGTCTAGCGGGAGCTCCGACGAGTTCCTACAATGAGCAGTTCTTC. The chain joins TRBV11-2 to TRBJ2-1; 10 nucleotides match TRBD2. This CDR3 region has 20 residues. Per the germline V gene, CDR1 is SGHAT and CDR2 is FQNNGV. V shed 3 bases, J shed 1 base, and the junction held 15 bases outside the gene matches.

This chain connects TRBV25-1 to TRBJ2-2, with 9 bases matching TRBD1. Unmatched junction bases numbered 6, after V lost 6 bases and J lost 1 base. Germline-derived CDR1 and CDR2 are MGHDK and SYGVNS. The length of the CDR3 is 16 residues. CDR3 loop: CASRRPGQGNTGELFF. For the CDR3, the DNA is TGTGCCAGCAGGAGACCGGGACAGGGGAACACCGGGGAGCTGTTTTTT.

A few counts support this clonotype. This sequence joins TRBV2 and TRBJ2-2, with TRBD1 matching 9 bases. The length of the CDR3 is 15 residues. V was clipped by 6 bases and J by 7 bases; unmatched bases: 9. Germline values: CDR1 SNHLY, CDR2 FYNNEI. The CDR3 region is CASRPLDRGFGELFF. In nucleotides, the CDR3 is TGTGCCAGCAGGCCCTTGGACAGGGGATTCGGGGAGCTGTTTTTT.

This clonotype was detected many times. CDR3: CASSLAGVYEQYF. CDR3 nucleotide sequence: TGTGCCAGCAGCCTCGCGGGGGTCTACGAGCAGTACTTC. This sequence joins TRBV7-9 and TRBJ2-7, with 7 nucleotides matching TRBD2. The germline V gene encodes CDR1 SEHNR and CDR2 FQNEAQ (reference sequence). The CDR3 spans 13 residues. V lost 5 bases to trimming and J lost 3 bases; unmatched junction nucleotides: 4.

CDR3 sequence (DNA): TGCAGTGCTCCGGACGCCGTTAGCACAGATACGCAGTATTTT. It encodes CSAPDAVSTDTQYF. The V call is TRBV20-1, the J call TRBJ2-3; no clear D gene. The V gene's germline CDR1 is DFQATT and CDR2 SNEGSKA (reference sequence). The V and J ends lost 5 bases and 0 bases respectively, with 12 bases between them. The CDR3 consists of 14 residues.

The CDR3 DNA reads as TGTGCCAGCAGCCTAACCTTGAGGGACGATACGCAGTATTTT. Protein product: CASSLTLRDDTQYF. The V call is TRBV7-2, the J call TRBJ2-3; D possibly matches TRBD1 or TRBD2 (5 bases each). CDR3 length equals 14 residues. Trimming took 5 bases from V and 6 from J, leaving 15 bases between them. Germline V gene sequence: CDR1 SGHTA, CDR2 FQGNSA.

The chain links TRBV20-1 to TRBJ1-5; D is ambiguous. The germline V gene has CDR1 DFQATT and CDR2 SNEGSKA (reference sequence). The CDR3 loop spans 13 amino acids. Trimming pared 3 bases from V and 6 bases from J, leaving 12 bases between. Written as DNA, the CDR3 is TGCAGTGCTAGTCTCAGGCTTAGTCAGCCCCAGCATTTT. The encoded protein is CSASLRLSQPQHF.

This clonotype occurred a few times. The chain uses TRBV10-3 and TRBJ2-5; D is uncertain. This CDR3 has 13 amino acids. Between the trimmed V and J ends, which lost 7 bases and 2 bases, there was a span of 11 bases. Per germline, CDR1 ENHRY and CDR2 SYGVKD. Here the CDR3 DNA reads TGTGCCATCACGGCTACTCCGCAAGAGACCCAGTACTTC. Amino acids: CAITATPQETQYF.

The chain couples TRBV9 to TRBJ2-3; 9 positions agree with TRBD2. Unmatched junction bases numbered 4, after V lost 0 bases and J lost 5 bases. The CDR3 contains 15 residues. Germline CDR1 and CDR2: SGDLS and YYNGEE. DNA of the CDR3: TGTGCCAGCAGCGTAGCGGGCGGGAGGGTAGATACGCAGTATTTT. Translating gives CASSVAGGRVDTQYF.